Listed here is a single T cell receptor beta chain. Its target antigen remains unknown. No qualities accompany the bases; no much larger clone lies one base away. TCR CDR3 regions were amplified from genomic DNA by multiplex PCR using the deep immunoSEQ assay. Extracted genomic DNA from each cell subset was distributed evenly across all wells of several immunoSEQ 96-well plates, and each plate was treated as a replicate. Each replicate PCR for sorted subsets received approximately 200 ng genomic DNA, equal to roughly 33,000 T cell genomes. The purified libraries were quantified using a Qubit 3.0 fluorometer, sized with a Bioanalyzer 2100, and then quantified again using the KAPA Library Quantification kit. A separate single-read 150-cycle Illumina NextSeq 550 flow cell was used to sequence each immunoSEQ 96-well plate. Regarding the original processing steps: Because only junctional sequences without quality scores were contained in the immunoSEQ output, filtering matching that applied to full-length reads could not be performed. Sequences were annotated with PyIR, a Python wrapper for IgBLAST v1.9, and V/J genes and CDR3 were assigned using IMGT germline references. Any read was removed if the V/J assignment was weak (E-value above 1e-6), the CDR3 was missing, or the read contained stop codons, out-of-frame junctions, or ambiguous translated residues. V3J clonotypes were defined as sequences sharing an identical inferred V gene, J gene, and CDR3 amino acid sequence. Percentage overlap between repertoires was computed as shared unique clonotypes divided by the size of the smaller repertoire. RTK rarefaction, the Chao1 estimator, and Recon v2.1 estimates of unobserved clonotypes were used to assess repertoire richness. Generation probabilities were computed with OLGA for all TCRbeta clonotypes obtained by the gDNA method from four donors. Drawn from immuneACCESS, this table holds only the in-frame rearrangements with V and J called that TCRdb kept. Clones are partly lost; checked studies trace under half to an unresolved V gene and leave the rest unexplained. The V and J calls and clone size come from that table; D and trimming were worked out from the DNA. This sample is represented by over a million clones; around 98% of them were singletons. The ten largest clones add up to 0.4% to 0.55% of the sample.

Donors were healthy HIV-negative adults with no recently reported acute infections or vaccinations. Every donor was a Caucasian adult residing in Nashville, Tennessee, USA. Magnetic negative selection was used to enrich CD4+ T cells, after which naive cells were positively selected on CD45RA and the negative fraction became the memory subset. After blood collection by leukapheresis, PBMCs were isolated using Ficoll-Histopaque density gradient centrifugation and then cryopreserved in the vapor phase of liquid nitrogen. Purity and quantity of every magnetically sorted T cell population were checked by analytical flow cytometry. Genomic DNA was isolated from every sorted fraction and measured by UV absorbance on a Nanodrop 2000c. The germline V gene specifies SGHAT as CDR1 and FQNNGV as CDR2. At the junction V is shortened by 4 bases and J by 0 bases; bases outside the gene matches: 4. The CDR3, cysteine through phenylalanine, is 15 amino acids long. The kept DNA is CDR3 alone, 45 bases in frame from the first base.

The data were obtained in a study of shared clonotypes between healthy human individuals (dated by TCRdb to about 2020). At the level of the whole study: A couple of women and a few men aged 18 to 49 years were included in the cohort. Blood TCR repertoires of roughly 5 healthy adults were deeply sequenced to estimate repertoire size and the extent of clonotype sharing between individuals. Each donor's leukapheresis produced roughly between about 0.9 and 9.5 billion PBMCs. To increase sequencing depth and limit assay-specific biases, different laboratories used diverse techniques to prepare libraries and sequence TCR repertoires. For each donor, CD4 naive and CD4 memory were each given three plates, CD8 naive was given two plates, and CD8 memory was given one plate. The investigation overall reported the following: Compared with non-shared clonotypes, the clonotypes found in all four sorted-subset donors had higher generation probabilities. Pairwise subsampling led to the expectation that sequencing depth would affect the degree of clonotype sharing among donors. About 5% of naive CD4, around 3.6% of naive CD8, around 2.3% of memory CD4, and less than 0.45% of memory CD8 clonotypes were shared across several donors. Even with the large sequencing depth, rarefaction of the sorted-subset datasets indicated that sequencing was incomplete. The small number of donors limited the genetic and exposure-history diversity represented. Sampling was limited to blood, and TCR repertoires in tissue likely differ from TCR repertoires in blood. Naive subsets generally had larger estimated clonotype richness than memory subsets.

The clonotype originates from a man aged 30 to 45 in good health. Recombination joined TRBV11-2 with TRBJ2-5; TRBD1 agrees with 8 junctional bases. The sample comprised naive CD4+ T cells sorted from blood. The sample's cell subset or site label is to be understood as: CD45RA+ positively selected. The CDR3 protein sequence reads: CASSSDRDYQETQYF. The DNA is TGTGCCAGCAGCTCGGACAGGGATTACCAAGAGACCCAGTACTTC.